The next 20 T cell receptor beta chains were all read from a single sample in a study of blood T cells in healthy people across ages. The second PCR ran roughly 6 to 12 cycles with a sample-barcoded 5' primer and J-beta primers. From the 5' RACE reads, TCRdb called clonotypes with MiXCR, one entry per CDR3 protein. The sample has 1.5 million to 2 million distinct CDR3 sequences, roughly two fifths seen once; the top ten hold 23%. Sequences were obtained from blood. These receptors were taken from a human donor in good health.

This clonotype was seen a handful of times. V gene TRBV4-3 combines with J gene TRBJ2-7; the D gene is possibly TRBD1 (6 bases). The CDR3 spans 14 residues. The germline CDR1 and CDR2 sequences are LGHNA and YSLEER. The germline V and J ends were trimmed by 4 bases and 5 bases, with 15 bases remaining between them. The CDR3 region has the DNA TGCGCCAGCAGCCCGACAGGTCTTATCGACGAGCAGTACTTC. This codes for CASSPTGLIDEQYF.

A few counts support this clonotype. The V and J genes are TRBV4-2 and TRBJ2-5; 8 nucleotides match TRBD2. The V segment lost 0 bases and the J segment 2 bases; nucleotides outside the gene matches: 8. This CDR3 is 17 amino acids long. Per germline, CDR1 LGHNA and CDR2 YNFKEQ. The CDR3 spells CASSQDSGGGFQETQYF. As DNA, the CDR3 is TGTGCCAGCAGCCAAGATTCGGGCGGGGGGTTTCAAGAGACCCAGTACTTC.

This clonotype was seen more than once but under ten times. The chain has TRBV6-1 and TRBJ1-2; D is unclear. The CDR3 loop spans 13 amino acids. Germline lookup yields CDR1 MNHNS and CDR2 SASEGT. Trimming took 2 bases from V and 8 from J, leaving 12 bases between them. CDR3 bases: TGTGCCAGCAGTGAATTCGGGGATCGGGGCTACACCTTC. Protein product: CASSEFGDRGYTF.

The rearrangement joins TRBV28 to TRBJ2-1, with D perhaps TRBD2 (7 bases). The ends were cut back, 6 bases at V and 6 bases at J, with 27 bases in the middle. The CDR3 length is 18 residues. CDR1 MDHEN and CDR2 SYDVKM come from the germline V gene. The chain's CDR3 is CASSAPLLGRGPSNEQFF. CDR3 coding DNA: TGTGCCAGCAGCGCACCCCTACTAGGGCGGGGGCCTAGCAATGAGCAGTTCTTC. The whole variable domain, remainder taken from reference TRBV28 and TRBJ2-1, is DVKVTQSSRYLVKRTGEKVFLECVQDMDHENMFWYRQDPGLGLRLIYFSYDVKMKEKGDIPEGYSVSREKKERFSLILESASTNQTSMYLCASSAPLLGRGPSNEQFFGPGTRLTVL.

The table lists this clonotype with a few counts. The chain couples TRBV5-1 to TRBJ2-6; D is unresolved. V was trimmed by 1 base and J by 1 base, leaving 18 bases between them. This CDR3 comprises 19 residues. CDR1 is SGHRS, CDR2 YFSETQ, per germline. CDR3: CASSLLSPSLGSGANVLTF. The CDR3, as DNA: TGCGCCAGCAGCTTGCTCTCTCCTAGTCTAGGTTCTGGGGCCAACGTCCTGACTTTC.

This rearrangement joins TRBV7-9 to TRBJ2-1; tentatively, D is TRBD2 (6 bases). Per germline, CDR1 SEHNR and CDR2 FQNEAQ (reference sequence). CDR3 length: 15 residues. V lost 2 bases and J lost 8, with 16 bases in between. This CDR3 reads CASSLPTGTWDEQFF. The CDR3 nucleotides read TGTGCCAGCAGCTTACCTACCGGGACTTGGGATGAGCAGTTCTTC.

The chain recombines TRBV7-8 with TRBJ2-4, with D tentatively TRBD2 (5 bases). Germline-derived CDR1 and CDR2 are SGHVS and FQNEAQ. Trimming stripped 0 bases from V and 11 bases from J, with 17 bases between. The CDR3 length is 15 residues. The CDR3 sequence: CASSLAIMGGPFQYF. The CDR3 DNA is TGTGCCAGCAGCTTAGCGATTATGGGCGGGCCATTTCAGTACTTC.

CDR3 sequence (DNA): TGCGCCAGCAGCCAATTGGGGTCCGCTGAAGCTTTCTTT. Translating it yields CASSQLGSAEAFF. This sequence joins TRBV4-3 and TRBJ1-1, with no clear D. This CDR3 is built from 13 residues. The ends were cut back, 2 bases at V and 6 bases at J, with 10 bases in the middle. Per the germline V gene, CDR1 is LGHNA and CDR2 is YSLEER.

The sample holds a few counts of this clonotype. The CDR3 DNA sequence: TGTGCCAGCAGTTTAAATCACGGGGGAAACTATGGCTACACCTTC. Protein sequence: CASSLNHGGNYGYTF. This sequence joins TRBV27 and TRBJ1-2; possibly TRBD1 for D (5 bases). V was trimmed by 2 bases and J by 2 bases, leaving 12 bases between them. Germline lookup yields CDR1 MNHEY and CDR2 SMNVEV (reference sequence). CDR3 length: 15 amino acids.

This clonotype has a single count. The J gene is TRBJ2-5, the V gene TRBV9; 11 nucleotides line up with TRBD2. The CDR3 loop spans 15 amino acids. Germline CDR1 reads SGDLS; CDR2 reads YYNGEE. The ends lost 3 bases at V and 4 bases at J; junction bases unmatched: 5. The chain's CDR3 is CASSDPSGGPETQYF. CDR3 sequence (DNA): TGTGCCAGCAGCGACCCTAGCGGGGGGCCAGAGACCCAGTACTTC.

The sample holds a few counts of this clonotype. This chain links TRBV4-1 with TRBJ1-1; no reliable D call. The CDR3 consists of 14 residues. Trimming stripped 1 base from V and 4 bases from J, with 10 bases between. Per the germline V gene, CDR1 is MGHRA and CDR2 is YSYEKL. This CDR3 reads CASSQVGGVTEAFF. In DNA form, the CDR3 reads TGCGCCAGCAGCCAAGTGGGAGGCGTCACTGAAGCTTTCTTT.

The rearrangement links TRBV7-2 to TRBJ1-2, with D possibly being TRBD1 (5 bases). Trimming took 3 bases from V and 4 from J, leaving 21 bases between them. This CDR3 is built from 17 residues. Per germline, CDR1 SGHTA and CDR2 FQGNSA. CDR3 in amino acids: CASSLHDTGSSTYGYTF. In DNA, the CDR3 is TGTGCCAGCAGCTTGCACGATACAGGCTCGTCTACCTATGGCTACACCTTC.

V is TRBV29-1 and J is TRBJ2-7; D might be TRBD1 (5 bases). Gene TRBJ2-5 matches the end of the DNA better, so the J call may be wrong. This CDR3 spans 13 amino acids. Germline CDR1 SQVTM, CDR2 ANQGSEA. CDR3 coding DNA: TGCAGCGTTGAGTGGGGCCAGTCCGGGACCCAGTACTTC. Translating it yields CSVEWGQSGTQYF.

This clonotype was seen once. The V call is TRBV7-2, the J call TRBJ1-2; weak D call: TRBD1 (6 bases). CDR1 SGHTA and CDR2 FQGNSA come from the germline V gene. The CDR3 is made up of 16 amino acids. With 3 bases removed from V and 4 bases from J, the gap between germline ends came to 18 bases. CDR3 sequence reads: CASSFMNRAPPYGYTF. The CDR3 bases are TGTGCCAGCAGCTTCATGAACAGGGCCCCCCCCTATGGCTACACCTTC.

The chain joins TRBV5-1 to TRBJ2-6, with D perhaps TRBD1 (6 bases). CDR3 size: 15 residues. Germline V lookup: CDR1 SGHRS, CDR2 YFSETQ. Trimming stripped 4 bases from V and 2 bases from J, with 10 bases between. CDR3 bases: TGCGCCAGCAGCCTCGGGACAACTGGGGCCAACGTCCTGACTTTC. Its translation is CASSLGTTGANVLTF.

DNA of the CDR3: TGTGCCAGCAGCTCTTACAGGGTAGGCGGCTACACCTTC. Amino acid sequence: CASSSYRVGGYTF. The chain combines TRBV7-2 with TRBJ1-2, with D perhaps matching TRBD1 (6 bases). Trimming cost V 4 bases and J 8 bases, with 14 bases left between them. The CDR3 runs to 13 residues. Germline CDR1 SGHTA, CDR2 FQGNSA.

CDR3 protein: CASSAIDAATEQYF. The CDR3 nucleotides read TGTGCCAGCAGCGCCATTGACGCGGCGACAGAGCAGTACTTC. The chain joins TRBV9 to TRBJ2-5, with D possibly being TRBD1 (5 bases). In germline, CDR1 is SGDLS, CDR2 YYNGEE. Trimming removed 3 bases from V and 11 bases from J, with 20 bases in between. The CDR3 covers 14 residues.

The gene calls are TRBV7-3 and TRBJ2-7; the match to TRBD1 covers 9 bases. The CDR3 runs to 16 residues. Germline V gene lookup returns CDR1 SGHTA and CDR2 FQGTGA. V gave up 0 bases and J gave up 9 bases; unmatched junction bases: 12. CDR3 bases: TGTGCCAGCAGCTTAACAAACCCCGGGACAGGGACACGGCAGTACTTC. This sequence encodes CASSLTNPGTGTRQYF.

The CDR3 DNA sequence: TGCAGCGCGACAGGACGGAATTTAGGCACCTTC. Protein product: CSATGRNLGTF. This rearrangement joins TRBV29-1 to TRBJ1-2; possible D gene TRBD1, 6 bases. The V and J ends lost 7 bases and 13 bases respectively, with 19 bases between them. The CDR3 runs to 11 residues. Per germline, CDR1 SQVTM and CDR2 ANQGSEA.

CDR3 loop: CASSLSWGRYTEAFF. CDR3 DNA sequence: TGTGCCAGCAGCTTGAGCTGGGGGCGGTACACTGAAGCTTTCTTT. The V and J genes are TRBV7-2 and TRBJ1-1, with D perhaps matching TRBD1 (6 bases). Germline lookup yields CDR1 SGHTA and CDR2 FQGNSA. The CDR3 consists of 15 residues. Trimming stripped 3 bases from V and 3 bases from J, with 14 bases between.